A selection of T cell receptor beta chains follows, all from one sample in a study of blood T cell repertoires in COVID-19. Sequenced by immunoSEQ multiplex PCR; TCRdb stores in-frame clones only, minus some. The sample lists tens of thousands of clones; approximately 87% were seen once. The sequenced sample was peripheral blood. The source of these receptors is a human donor in a cohort sampled during active COVID-19. Both conserved end residues are part of each CDR3. A D gene is named only where the DNA matches it firmly. The size field is filled for only some rows; it gives once, few, many or a size class.

D: TRBD1
V: TRBV29-1
size: .
length: 16
J: TRBJ2-3
CDR3: CSVEDQLDRGQDTQYF
DNA: TGCAGCGTTGAAGATCAGTTGGACAGGGGCCAGGATACGCAGTATTTT

D: .
V: TRBV19
size: .
length: 16
J: TRBJ1-5
CDR3: CASSIRTVDSNQPQHF
DNA: TGTGCCAGTAGTATCAGGACAGTAGATAGCAATCAGCCCCAGCATTTT

D: .
V: TRBV4-1
size: .
length: 13
J: TRBJ2-7
CDR3: CASSPPGGYEQYF
DNA: TGCGCCAGCAGCCCGCCCGGGGGCTACGAGCAGTACTTC

D: TRBD2
V: TRBV24-1
size: .
length: 16
J: TRBJ2-3
CDR3: CATSDLIAGVYNTQYF
DNA: TGTGCCACCAGTGATTTGATAGCGGGAGTTTACAATACGCAGTATTTT

D: .
V: TRBV9
size: .
length: 13
J: TRBJ2-1
CDR3: CASRAGSYNEQFF
DNA: TGTGCCAGCAGGGCGGGATCCTACAATGAGCAGTTCTTC

D: TRBD2
V: TRBV7-2
size: .
length: 14
J: TRBJ2-1
CDR3: CASSLASGDNEQFF
DNA: TGTGCCAGCAGCTTAGCTAGCGGGGACAATGAGCAGTTCTTC

D: TRBD2
V: TRBV19
size: .
length: 15
J: TRBJ2-3
CDR3: CASSTWTSGRDTQYF
DNA: TGTGCCAGTAGTACTTGGACTAGCGGGAGAGATACGCAGTATTTT

D: .
V: TRBV13
size: .
length: 12
J: TRBJ2-3
CDR3: CASSFVTDTQYF
DNA: TGTGCCAGCAGCTTCGTAACAGATACGCAGTATTTT

D: .
V: TRBV6-5
size: .
length: 13
J: TRBJ1-1
CDR3: CASSSHVRTEAFF
DNA: TGTGCCAGCAGTTCCCACGTCAGAACTGAAGCTTTCTTT

D: .
V: TRBV4-2
size: .
length: 14
J: TRBJ1-1
CDR3: CASSLGGVNTEAFF
DNA: TGTGCCAGCAGCCTCGGGGGGGTCAACACTGAAGCTTTCTTT

D: .
V: TRBV7-2
size: .
length: 15
J: TRBJ1-3
CDR3: CASSRDTSSGNTIYF
DNA: TGTGCCAGCAGCCGGGACACATCCTCTGGAAACACCATATATTTT

D: .
V: TRBV13
size: .
length: 15
J: TRBJ2-1
CDR3: CATVAHVSSYNEQFF
DNA: TGTGCCACCGTCGCGCACGTGAGCTCCTACAATGAGCAGTTCTTC

D: TRBD1
V: TRBV5-1
size: .
length: 15
J: TRBJ2-7
CDR3: CASSPNRGQGYEQYF
DNA: TGCGCCAGCAGCCCGAACAGGGGGCAGGGATACGAGCAGTACTTC

D: TRBD1
V: TRBV30
size: .
length: 12
J: TRBJ2-5
CDR3: CAFNRGLETQYF
DNA: TGTGCCTTTAACAGGGGGTTGGAGACCCAGTACTTC

D: .
V: TRBV30
size: once
length: 14
J: TRBJ1-2
CDR3: CAWSVDGTNYGYTF
DNA: TGTGCCTGGAGTGTAGACGGGACTAACTATGGCTACACCTTC

D: .
V: TRBV3-1/TRBV3-2
size: few
length: 16
J: TRBJ1-3
CDR3: CASSQEPRTRGNTIYF
DNA: TGTGCCAGCAGCCAAGAACCCAGAACCAGAGGAAACACCATATATTTT

D: .
V: TRBV27
size: .
length: 15
J: TRBJ2-3
CDR3: CASSFVNGPTDTQYF
DNA: TGTGCCAGCAGTTTCGTTAACGGTCCCACAGATACGCAGTATTTT

D: TRBD1
V: TRBV6-5
size: few
length: 15
J: TRBJ1-1
CDR3: CASSYGTEINTEAFF
DNA: TGTGCCAGCAGTTACGGGACAGAGATTAACACTGAAGCTTTCTTT

D: .
V: TRBV5-4
size: .
length: 14
J: TRBJ2-2
CDR3: CASSKGQNTGELFF
DNA: TGTGCCAGCAGCAAAGGACAGAACACCGGGGAGCTGTTTTTT

D: TRBD1
V: TRBV5-1
size: .
length: 14
J: TRBJ2-7
CDR3: CASRDTGAGYEQYF
DNA: TGCGCCAGCAGAGATACAGGGGCTGGGTACGAGCAGTACTTC

D: .
V: TRBV7-6
size: .
length: 15
J: TRBJ1-2
CDR3: CASSLAETDYYGYTF
DNA: TGTGCCAGCAGCTTAGCGGAGACCGACTACTATGGCTACACCTTC

D: TRBD1
V: TRBV11-2
size: once
length: 16
J: TRBJ1-1
CDR3: CASSLQRQGVKTEAFF
DNA: TGTGCCAGCAGCTTACAACGACAGGGAGTAAAAACTGAAGCTTTCTTT

D: .
V: TRBV7-9
size: .
length: 13
J: TRBJ1-2
CDR3: CASSFDRTHGYTF
DNA: TGTGCCAGCAGCTTTGACAGGACCCATGGCTACACCTTC

D: .
V: TRBV2
size: once
length: 14
J: TRBJ1-2
CDR3: CASSVGGTRYGYTF
DNA: TGTGCCAGCAGTGTGGGAGGTACGAGGTATGGCTACACCTTC

D: TRBD1
V: TRBV27
size: .
length: 15
J: TRBJ2-5
CDR3: CASSLDRDRGETQYF
DNA: TGTGCCAGCAGTCTGGACCGGGACAGGGGGGAGACCCAGTACTTC

D: TRBD2
V: TRBV7-3
size: .
length: 18
J: TRBJ2-2
CDR3: CASSSPGLAGGGTGELFF
DNA: TGTGCCAGCAGCTCCCCGGGACTAGCGGGGGGGGGCACCGGGGAGCTGTTTTTT

D: TRBD1
V: TRBV4-3
size: .
length: 20
J: TRBJ1-3
CDR3: CASSQVSPGQASLSGNTIYF
DNA: TGCGCCAGCAGCCAAGTGTCCCCGGGACAGGCCTCTCTAAGTGGAAACACCATATATTTT

D: TRBD2
V: TRBV28
size: .
length: 14
J: TRBJ2-1
CDR3: CASSLVGTSNEQFF
DNA: TGTGCCAGCAGTTTGGTTGGGACTAGTAATGAGCAGTTCTTC

D: .
V: TRBV2
size: .
length: 14
J: TRBJ1-5
CDR3: CASSTVGSNQPQHF
DNA: TGTGCCAGCAGTACCGTCGGGAGCAATCAGCCCCAGCATTTT